A selection of T cell receptor beta chains follows, all from one sample in a study of blood T cell repertoires in COVID-19. Method: immunoSEQ multiplex PCR; TCRdb's copy keeps in-frame clones and lacks some. The sample comprises just over 250,000 clones, roughly 86% of which are singletons, and 2% to 2.5% rests with the top ten. The sequencing sample was made of peripheral blood. The receptors shown here come from a woman aged 50 to 60 with acute or convalescent COVID-19. The CDR3 runs from the conserved cysteine through the conserved F or W. The D gene is left open where the match is weak. Clone size is stated in some rows and not others, as once, few, many or a class when expanded.

v_call	clone_size	j_call	cdr3_length	d_call	cdr3_aa	cdr3_nt
TRBV15	-	TRBJ1-1	14	TRBD1	CATSRDRGPTEAFF	TGTGCCACCAGCAGGGACAGGGGGCCCACTGAAGCTTTCTTT
TRBV5-4	once	TRBJ2-5	15	TRBD1	CASRRDRTLQETQYF	TGTGCCAGCAGGAGGGACAGAACCCTTCAAGAGACCCAGTACTTC
TRBV9	once	TRBJ2-2	17	TRBD2	CASSPRLAGPNTGELFF	TGTGCCAGCAGCCCGAGACTAGCGGGGCCGAACACCGGGGAGCTGTTTTTT
TRBV7-9	-	TRBJ1-4	13	-	CASSSEGREKLFF	TGTGCCAGCAGCTCGGAGGGTCGCGAAAAACTGTTTTTT
TRBV7-2	once	TRBJ2-7	14	TRBD2	CASSLKLAGGSSYF	TGTGCCAGCAGCCTAAAACTAGCGGGGGGCTCCTCGTACTTC
TRBV5-1	-	TRBJ2-7	15	TRBD2	CASSSVTGTRAEQYF	TGCGCCAGCAGCTCCGTAACCGGGACTAGAGCCGAGCAGTACTTC
TRBV28	once	TRBJ2-7	16	TRBD2	CASSSDLAGISYEQYF	TGTGCCAGCAGTTCGGATCTAGCGGGAATCTCCTACGAGCAGTACTTC
TRBV29-1	-	TRBJ2-7	15	-	CSVEFSADGAYEQYF	TGCAGCGTTGAATTTAGCGCGGATGGAGCCTACGAGCAGTACTTC
TRBV4-1	once	TRBJ2-7	16	TRBD2	CASSPQTSGRSYEQYF	TGCGCCAGCAGCCCACAAACTAGCGGGAGGTCCTACGAGCAGTACTTC
TRBV19	-	TRBJ2-7	15	-	CASSRSSGSSYEQYF	TGTGCCAGTAGTCGTAGCTCGGGTAGCTCCTACGAGCAGTACTTC
TRBV6-1	-	TRBJ1-5	12	-	CASREIDQPQHF	TGTGCCAGCAGGGAGATTGATCAGCCCCAGCATTTT
TRBV28	-	TRBJ2-3	13	-	CASREVGTDTQYF	TGTGCCAGCAGGGAGGTTGGTACAGATACGCAGTATTTT
TRBV19	-	TRBJ2-7	15	TRBD1	CASRPRRTGVYEQYF	TGTGCCAGTCGCCCTAGGCGGACAGGAGTATACGAGCAGTACTTC
TRBV4-1	once	TRBJ2-3	17	TRBD2	CASSQSATGLAGGTQYF	TGCGCCAGCAGCCAATCCGCCACGGGACTAGCGGGAGGTACGCAGTATTTT
TRBV7-2	few	TRBJ2-1	14	-	CASSPRWSYNEQFF	TGTGCCAGCAGCCCCCGGTGGTCCTACAATGAGCAGTTCTTC
TRBV3-1/TRBV3-2	-	TRBJ2-5	15	-	CASSQDWGSQETQYF	TGTGCCAGCAGCCAAGATTGGGGCTCGCAAGAGACCCAGTACTTC
TRBV7-8	few	TRBJ2-7	14	-	CASRAGLASYEQYF	TGTGCCAGCAGGGCGGGGCTAGCGAGCTACGAGCAGTACTTC
TRBV2	once	TRBJ2-3	17	-	CASSSTGTLFSTDTQYF	TGTGCCAGCAGTTCTACCGGGACTCTGTTTAGCACAGATACGCAGTATTTT
TRBV6-2/TRBV6-3	-	TRBJ2-3	14	TRBD1	CASSYRLGQNTQYF	TGTGCCAGCAGTTACCGGTTGGGACAGAATACGCAGTATTTT